The clone carrying this T cell receptor (beta chain) was seen a handful of times. Its antigen is still unknown. The sample comes from a study of T cells in Graves' hyperthyroidism and ophthalmopathy. About the study: Peripheral blood was secured at the point of initial diagnosis, before any treatment.

TCR beta CDR3 region amplification was performed from RNA transcripts. The TCR CDR3 first-round RT-PCR relied on the HTBI primer set. TCRdb processed the multiplex PCR reads anew with MiXCR; each CDR3 protein has one entry. The profile shows over 450,000 distinct CDR3 sequences, 15% to 20% of them singletons. The CDR3 covers 11 residues. V lost 4 bases and J 8 bases, leaving 8 bases between the germline ends. CDR1 DFQATT and CDR2 SNEGSKA come from the germline V gene (reference sequence). Whole-study findings and limits: Blood also contained most expanded thyroid clonotypes above 0.001. The authors' 13 V-J model separated ophthalmopathy from stable hyperthyroidism.

Clinical symptoms, serum thyroxine and TRAb, thyroid ultrasound and orbital computed tomography together formed the diagnostic basis. The sequence was collected from a woman younger than 35 with Graves' ophthalmopathy. The chain couples TRBV20-1 to TRBJ1-4; D call uncertain. The sample was blood. CDR3 amino acids: CSANEEEKLFF. DNA for the CDR3: TGCAGTGCTAACGAGGAAGAAAAACTGTTTTTT.